Each of the 6 T cell receptor beta chains below was sequenced from the same sample in a study of read filtering for tumor transcriptome and immune sequencing. This library used roughly 400 ng RNA and molecular barcoded adaptors spanning alpha/delta and beta/gamma chains. TCRdb fed the reads into MiXCR, producing one record per CDR3 protein. Counted here are 75,000 to 95,000 distinct CDR3 sequences, around an eighth occurring once; the ten biggest clones make up about 15%. Input material: a population of CD138-negative cells sorted from bone marrow. The receptor source for this set is a donor at least 40 years old with multiple myeloma.

This clonotype was counted at least ten times. The chain joins TRBV12-3 or TRBV12-4 to TRBJ2-7; possibly TRBD2 for D (5 bases). V was shortened by 4 bases and J by 3 bases, with 13 bases between the two germline ends. The CDR3 is 14 amino acids. The CDR3 protein is CASSWRSPLYEQYF. The CDR3 bases are TGTGCCAGCAGTTGGAGGTCCCCCCTCTACGAGCAGTACTTC.

This clonotype was seen many times. The chain recombines TRBV9 with TRBJ2-3, with TRBD2 matching 9 bases. Per germline, CDR1 SGDLS and CDR2 YYNGEE. This CDR3 contains 16 residues. J gave up 6 bases and V 0 bases, and 8 bases lay outside the gene matches. CDR3 coding DNA: TGTGCCAGCAGCGTAGCCGGCGGGAGGGCCAGGGATACGCAGTATTTT. As protein: CASSVAGGRARDTQYF.

This clonotype was recorded many times. The rearrangement links TRBV6-5 to TRBJ2-1, with D uncertain. From germline, CDR1 is MNHEY and CDR2 SVGAGI. V was trimmed by 5 bases and J by 0 bases, leaving 8 bases between them. CDR3 length: 14 residues. The DNA of the CDR3 is TGTGCCAGCAGTAGGGCTGGCTCCTACAATGAGCAGTTCTTC. Amino acids: CASSRAGSYNEQFF.

This clonotype came up many times. V and J are TRBV5-1 and TRBJ2-3, with TRBD1 as a possible D gene (6 bases). The CDR3 extends over 14 amino acids. V was pared by 2 bases and J by 2 bases, with 9 bases between. The V gene's germline CDR1 is SGHRS and CDR2 YFSETQ. The CDR3 loop is CASSLGDTTDTQYF. CDR3 in DNA: TGCGCCAGCAGCTTAGGGGACACCACAGATACGCAGTATTTT.

This clonotype was counted many times. V and J are TRBV15 and TRBJ2-1, with D unresolved. The CDR3 has 12 amino acids. The V end was cut by 6 bases, the J end by 9 bases, with 12 bases between. Germline CDR1 and CDR2: LNHNV and YYDKDF (reference sequence). The CDR3 sequence: CATRPVSGEQFF. The CDR3 DNA is TGTGCCACCAGACCCGTTTCGGGTGAGCAGTTCTTC.

In its sample, this clonotype was seen many times. This chain's CDR3 is CASSIPGGGTEAFF. In DNA form, the CDR3 reads TGTGCCAGCAGTATCCCCGGGGGGGGGACTGAAGCTTTCTTT. J is TRBJ1-1 and V is TRBV12-3 or TRBV12-4; weak D call: TRBD1 (5 bases). This CDR3 is 14 amino acids long. V lost 5 bases and J lost 5, with 15 bases in between.